This TCR beta chain stems from a study of blood T cell repertoires in COVID-19. Study background: Some COVID-19 samples were acute and others convalescent; all came from the United States, Italy and Spain. T cells, B-cell-depleted T cells, or PBMCs provided the cDNA or gDNA that served as material.

This CDR3 has 16 amino acids. CDR1 and CDR2 from the germline V gene are SGDLS and YYNGEE. The junction had 7 bases not matched to a gene; V was cut back by 0 bases and J by 5 bases. Method: immunoSEQ multiplex PCR; TCRdb's copy keeps in-frame clones and lacks some. The sample has about 230,000 clones; 75% to 85% are singletons. This clonotype was obtained from a woman in her 50s with acute or convalescent COVID-19. Sequenced material: peripheral blood. The chain couples TRBV9 to TRBJ2-5, with 10 bases that match TRBD2. The CDR3 DNA is TGTGCCAGCAGCGTAGCCGCTAGCGGGAGTGTCGAGACCCAGTACTTC. Encoded protein: CASSVAASGSVETQYF. Full variable domain (rest looked up from reference TRBV9 and TRBJ2-5): DSGVTQTPKHLITATGQRVTLRCSPRSGDLSVYWYQQSLDQGLQFLIQYYNGEERAKGNILERFSAQQFPDLHSELNLSSLELGDSALYFCASSVAASGSVETQYFGPGTRLLVL.